This record looks at one T cell receptor (beta chain) sequence and its context. In the original workflow: Estimated nucleated cell counts came from reference gene primer amplification. Sequencing used immunoSEQ multiplex PCR; TCRdb keeps in-frame clones, though not all of them. The V and J calls and clone size are taken from that table; D and trimming were inferred from the DNA. The table lists about 110,000 clones, approximately 83% of them singletons, with 0.83% in the top ten. The CDR3 runs 14 residues. The germline V and J ends were trimmed by 5 bases and 3 bases, with 11 bases remaining between them. CDR1 is SNHLY and CDR2 is FYNNEI in the germline V gene. The data were taken from a study of blood T cell repertoires in COVID-19. Study summary: Samples taken during acute and convalescent COVID-19 were collected in the United States, Italy and Spain. PBMCs, B-cell-depleted T cells, or T cells provided the cDNA or gDNA that made up the material.

Sequencing was performed on peripheral blood. The clonotype was recovered from a woman in her 70s with acute or convalescent COVID-19. The rearrangement links TRBV2 to TRBJ1-5; TRBD1 might be the D (6 bases). CDR3 region: CASSKDRFNQPQHF. Here the CDR3 DNA reads TGTGCCAGCAGTAAGGACAGATTCAATCAGCCCCAGCATTTT.